Listed below are T cell receptor beta chains from one sample, sequenced in a study of T cell changes during pregnancy in multiple sclerosis. The table came from immunoSEQ multiplex PCR; TCRdb's copy has only in-frame clones and leaves some out. The repertoire holds 40,000 to 50,000 clones, with 80% to 85% as singletons. The sample in question was CD4+ T cells from peripheral blood mononuclear cells, obtained before pregnancy. All receptors derive from a female donor with multiple sclerosis, enrolled in a pregnancy study. Both conserved end residues are part of each CDR3. The D gene is left open where the match is weak. The size of a clone is reported for some rows only, either as once, few or many, or as a class for expanded clones.

CDR3	D	J	V	size
CASSLGVTAEAFF	-	TRBJ1-1	TRBV7-9	once
CASSLDGSFSTDTQYF	-	TRBJ2-3	TRBV5-1	-
CASRRSNSEQYF	-	TRBJ2-7	TRBV5-1	-
CASSPDINYGYTF	-	TRBJ1-2	TRBV11-2	-
CASSQQSYGAFF	-	TRBJ1-1	TRBV14	-
CAWSVQDRQPQHF	-	TRBJ1-5	TRBV30	-
CASSLEGGLPKNIQYF	-	TRBJ2-4	TRBV5-1	-
CASSQDTWQGEIGNQPQHF	TRBD1	TRBJ1-5	TRBV4-2	-
CASSPSRTPGGPQHF	-	TRBJ1-5	TRBV7-8	-
CAFSRREDMDTEAFF	-	TRBJ1-1	TRBV5-4	-
CASGTSDPYEQYF	-	TRBJ2-7	TRBV5-1	once
CASSPGLAGQETQYF	TRBD2	TRBJ2-5	TRBV18	once
CASSGDRVQPQHF	TRBD1	TRBJ1-5	TRBV7-9	-
CASRLGLGPTDTQYF	-	TRBJ2-3	TRBV6-5	-
CASSDRGAGYGYTF	-	TRBJ1-2	TRBV2	-
CASSLAHNTEAFF	-	TRBJ1-1	TRBV7-6	many
CASSYLDSFTYEQYF	-	TRBJ2-7	TRBV6-6	-
CASSYRDSYNEQFF	-	TRBJ2-1	TRBV7-9	-
CASSSGLSSYGYTF	-	TRBJ1-2	TRBV7-3	once
CASLQQGYYGYTF	-	TRBJ1-2	TRBV10-1	few
CASSAGQGYPTSSGNTIYF	TRBD1	TRBJ1-3	TRBV19	-
CAWSGGETQYF	-	TRBJ2-5	TRBV30	-
CASSRDRSNQPQHF	TRBD1	TRBJ1-5	TRBV19	-
CASSPRVGARTEAFF	-	TRBJ1-1	TRBV7-2	once
CASSPGQQGGGYTF	-	TRBJ1-2	TRBV18	-
CASSLGILAGGGELFF	TRBD2	TRBJ2-2	TRBV11-2	-
CASNQEGTVYEQYF	TRBD1	TRBJ2-7	TRBV2	-